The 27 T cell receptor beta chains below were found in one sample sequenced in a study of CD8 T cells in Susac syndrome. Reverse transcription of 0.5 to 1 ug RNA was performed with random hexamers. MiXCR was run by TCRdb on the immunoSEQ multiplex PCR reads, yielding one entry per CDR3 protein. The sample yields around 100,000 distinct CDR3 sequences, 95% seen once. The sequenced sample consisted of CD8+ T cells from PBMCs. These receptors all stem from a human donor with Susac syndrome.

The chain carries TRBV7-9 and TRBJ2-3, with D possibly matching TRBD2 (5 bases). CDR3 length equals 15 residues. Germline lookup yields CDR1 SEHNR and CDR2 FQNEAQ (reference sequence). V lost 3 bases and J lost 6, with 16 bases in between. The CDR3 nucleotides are TGTGCCAGCAGCTTCGGGCCGACCGGGGAGGATACGCAGTATTTT. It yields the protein CASSFGPTGEDTQYF.

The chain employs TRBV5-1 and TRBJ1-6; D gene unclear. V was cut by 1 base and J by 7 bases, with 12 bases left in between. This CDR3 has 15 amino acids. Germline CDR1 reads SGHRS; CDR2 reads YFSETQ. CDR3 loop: CASSLRQDGNSPLHF. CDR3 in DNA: TGCGCCAGCAGCTTGAGGCAGGATGGGAATTCACCCCTCCACTTT. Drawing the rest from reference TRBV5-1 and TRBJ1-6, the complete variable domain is KAGVTQTPRYLIKTRGQQVTLSCSPISGHRSVSWYQQTPGQGLQFLFEYFSETQRNKGNFPGRFSGRQFSNSRSEMNVSTLELGDSALYLCASSLRQDGNSPLHFGNGTRLTVT.

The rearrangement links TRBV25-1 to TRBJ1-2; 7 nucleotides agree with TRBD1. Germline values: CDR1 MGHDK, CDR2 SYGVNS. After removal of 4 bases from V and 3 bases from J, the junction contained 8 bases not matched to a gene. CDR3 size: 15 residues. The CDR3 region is CASSGRDSIHYGYTF. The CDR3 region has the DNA TGTGCCAGCAGTGGCAGGGACAGCATCCACTATGGCTACACCTTC.

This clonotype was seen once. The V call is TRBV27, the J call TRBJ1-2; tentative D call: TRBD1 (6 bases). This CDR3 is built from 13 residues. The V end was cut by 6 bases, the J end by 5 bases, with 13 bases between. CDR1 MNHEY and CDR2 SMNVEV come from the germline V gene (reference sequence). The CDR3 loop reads CASRTGRPYGYTF. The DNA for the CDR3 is TGTGCCAGCAGGACAGGTCGACCGTATGGCTACACCTTC.

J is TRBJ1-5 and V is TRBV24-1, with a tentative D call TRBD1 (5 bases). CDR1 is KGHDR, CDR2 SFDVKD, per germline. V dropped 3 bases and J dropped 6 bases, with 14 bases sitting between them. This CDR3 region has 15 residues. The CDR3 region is CATSDGTGLGQPQHF. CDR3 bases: TGTGCCACCAGTGATGGAACAGGTTTGGGTCAGCCCCAGCATTTT.

CDR3 DNA: TGCGCCAGCAGCTTGGAACCCGGACAGGTTTCTGGGGCCAACGTCCTGACTTTC. Its translation is CASSLEPGQVSGANVLTF. This chain links TRBV5-1 with TRBJ2-6; TRBD1 matches at 7 bases. Looked up from germline, CDR1 is SGHRS and CDR2 is YFSETQ. The CDR3 contains 18 residues. The trim removed 0 bases at V and 1 base at J, leaving 7 bases unmatched.

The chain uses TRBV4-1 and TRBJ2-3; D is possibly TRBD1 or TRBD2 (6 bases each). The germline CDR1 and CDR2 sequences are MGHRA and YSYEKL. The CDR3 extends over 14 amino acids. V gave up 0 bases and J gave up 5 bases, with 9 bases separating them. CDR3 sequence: CASSQERGVDTQYF. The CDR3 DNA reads TGCGCCAGCAGCCAAGAAAGGGGGGTAGATACGCAGTATTTT.

The CDR3 bases are TGTGCCAGCAGCTCTGAGGCACCCTCATATGGCTACACCTTC. This gives the protein CASSSEAPSYGYTF. V and J are TRBV7-9 and TRBJ1-2; unclear D gene. Germline CDR1 reads SEHNR; CDR2 reads FQNEAQ (reference sequence). V dropped 4 bases and J dropped 5 bases, with 14 bases sitting between them. This CDR3 has 14 residues. The full variable domain, its missing parts supplied by reference TRBV7-9 and TRBJ1-2, is DTGVSQNPRHKITKRGQNVTFRCDPISEHNRLYWYRQTLGQGPEFLTYFQNEAQLEKSRLLSDRFSAERPKGSFSTLEIQRTEQGDSAMYLCASSSEAPSYGYTFGSGTRLTVV.

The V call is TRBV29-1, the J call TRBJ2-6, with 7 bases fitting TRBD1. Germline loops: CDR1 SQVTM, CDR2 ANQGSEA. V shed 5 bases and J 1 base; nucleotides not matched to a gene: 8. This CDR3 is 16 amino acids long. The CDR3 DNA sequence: TGCAGCGTTCTGGTCAGGGGGATGTCTGGGGCCAACGTCCTGACTTTC. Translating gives CSVLVRGMSGANVLTF.

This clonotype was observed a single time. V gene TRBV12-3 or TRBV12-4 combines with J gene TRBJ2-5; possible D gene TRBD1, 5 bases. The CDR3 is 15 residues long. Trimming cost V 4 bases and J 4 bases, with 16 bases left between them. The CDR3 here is CASSSSKGNVETQYF. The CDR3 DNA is TGTGCCAGCAGTTCGTCAAAGGGGAATGTAGAGACCCAGTACTTC.

The CDR3 sequence is CASSLALGDEKLFF. For the CDR3, the DNA is TGTGCCAGCAGTTTAGCGCTGGGGGATGAAAAACTGTTTTTT. This chain uses TRBV12-3 or TRBV12-4 with TRBJ1-4; D is possibly TRBD1 (5 bases). The CDR3 spans 14 residues. The V and J ends lost 0 bases and 6 bases respectively, with 8 bases between them.

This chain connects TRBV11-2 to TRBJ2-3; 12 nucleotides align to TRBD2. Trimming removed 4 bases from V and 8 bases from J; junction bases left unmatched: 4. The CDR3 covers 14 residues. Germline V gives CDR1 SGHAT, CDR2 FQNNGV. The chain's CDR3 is CASSSGLAGFTQYF. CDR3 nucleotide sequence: TGTGCCAGCAGCTCCGGACTAGCGGGGTTTACGCAGTATTTT.

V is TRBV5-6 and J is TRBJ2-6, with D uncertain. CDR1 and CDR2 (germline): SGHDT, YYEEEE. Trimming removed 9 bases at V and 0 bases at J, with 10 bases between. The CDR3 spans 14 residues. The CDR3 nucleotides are TGTGCCACCATGACGGCCTCTGGGGCCAACGTCCTGACTTTC. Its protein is CATMTASGANVLTF.

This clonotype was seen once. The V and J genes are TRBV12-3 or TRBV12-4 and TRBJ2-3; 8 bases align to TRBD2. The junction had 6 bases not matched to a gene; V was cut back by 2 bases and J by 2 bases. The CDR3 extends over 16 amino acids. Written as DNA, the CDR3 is TGTGCCAGCAGTTTATTTGGGACTAGGGTCACAGATACGCAGTATTTT. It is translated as CASSLFGTRVTDTQYF.

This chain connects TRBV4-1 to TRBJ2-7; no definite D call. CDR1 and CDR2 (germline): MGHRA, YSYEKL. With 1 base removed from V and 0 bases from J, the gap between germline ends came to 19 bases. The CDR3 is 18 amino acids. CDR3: CASSQAPRVSEFSYEQYF. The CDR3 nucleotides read TGCGCCAGCAGCCAAGCGCCAAGGGTATCGGAATTCTCCTACGAGCAGTACTTC.

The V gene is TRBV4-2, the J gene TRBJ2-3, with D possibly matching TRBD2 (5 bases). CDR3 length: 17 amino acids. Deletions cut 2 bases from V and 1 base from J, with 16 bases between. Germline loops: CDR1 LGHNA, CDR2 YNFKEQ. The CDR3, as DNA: TGTGCCAGCAGCCAAAGAGGGTCGGGTCGGGGCACAGATACGCAGTATTTT. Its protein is CASSQRGSGRGTDTQYF.

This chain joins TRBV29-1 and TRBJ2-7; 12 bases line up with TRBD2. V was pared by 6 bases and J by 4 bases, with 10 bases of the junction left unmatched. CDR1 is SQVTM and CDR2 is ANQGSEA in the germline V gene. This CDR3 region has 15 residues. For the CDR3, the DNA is TGCAGCGTGGCCCCACTGACTAGCGGGAGTTACGAGCAGTACTTC. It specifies CSVAPLTSGSYEQYF.

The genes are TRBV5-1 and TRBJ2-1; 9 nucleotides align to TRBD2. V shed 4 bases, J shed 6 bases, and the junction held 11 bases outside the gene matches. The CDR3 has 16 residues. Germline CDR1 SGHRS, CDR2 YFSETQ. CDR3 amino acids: CASSPLAGGPSNEQFF. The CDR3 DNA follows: TGCGCCAGCAGCCCTCTGGCGGGGGGGCCTTCCAATGAGCAGTTCTTC.

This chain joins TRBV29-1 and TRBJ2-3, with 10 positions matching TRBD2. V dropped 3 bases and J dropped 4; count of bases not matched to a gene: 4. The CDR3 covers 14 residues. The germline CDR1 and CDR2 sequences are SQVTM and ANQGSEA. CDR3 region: CSVDLAGESDTQYF. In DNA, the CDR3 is TGCAGCGTTGATCTAGCGGGGGAGTCAGATACGCAGTATTTT.

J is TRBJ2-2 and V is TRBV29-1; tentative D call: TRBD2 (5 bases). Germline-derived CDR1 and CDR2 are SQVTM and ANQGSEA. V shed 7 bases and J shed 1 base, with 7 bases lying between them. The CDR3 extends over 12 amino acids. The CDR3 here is CSGSGNTGELFF. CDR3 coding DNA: TGCAGCGGAAGCGGGAACACCGGGGAGCTGTTTTTT.

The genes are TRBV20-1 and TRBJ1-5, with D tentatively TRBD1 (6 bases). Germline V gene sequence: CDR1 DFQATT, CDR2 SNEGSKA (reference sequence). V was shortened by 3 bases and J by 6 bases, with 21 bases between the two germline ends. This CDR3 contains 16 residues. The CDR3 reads CSASLGIQGWGQPQHF. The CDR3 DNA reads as TGCAGTGCTAGTTTGGGGATACAGGGATGGGGTCAGCCCCAGCATTTT.

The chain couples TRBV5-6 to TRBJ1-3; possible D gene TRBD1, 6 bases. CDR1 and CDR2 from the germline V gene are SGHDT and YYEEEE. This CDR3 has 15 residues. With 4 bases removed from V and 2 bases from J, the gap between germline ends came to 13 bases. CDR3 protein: CASSNQWGPGNTIYF. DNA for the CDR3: TGTGCCAGCAGCAACCAATGGGGGCCTGGAAACACCATATATTTT.

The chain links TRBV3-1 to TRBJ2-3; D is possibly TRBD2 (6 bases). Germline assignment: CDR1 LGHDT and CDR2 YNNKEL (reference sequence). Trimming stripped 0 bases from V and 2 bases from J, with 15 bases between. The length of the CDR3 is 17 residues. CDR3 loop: CASSQDLGGAYTDTQYF. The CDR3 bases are TGTGCCAGCAGCCAAGATCTCGGGGGAGCATACACAGATACGCAGTATTTT.

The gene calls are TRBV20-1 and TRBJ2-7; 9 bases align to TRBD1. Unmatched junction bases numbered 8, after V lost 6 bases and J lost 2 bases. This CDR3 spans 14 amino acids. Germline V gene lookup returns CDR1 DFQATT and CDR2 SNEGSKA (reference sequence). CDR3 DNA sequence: TGCAGTGCCCCCCCCGGGACAGGGCCCTACGAGCAGTACTTC. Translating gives CSAPPGTGPYEQYF.

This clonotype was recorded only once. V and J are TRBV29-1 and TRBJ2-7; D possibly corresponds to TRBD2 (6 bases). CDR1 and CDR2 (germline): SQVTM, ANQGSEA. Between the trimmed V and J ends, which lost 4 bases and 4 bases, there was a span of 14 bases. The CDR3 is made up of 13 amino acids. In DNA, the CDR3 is TGCAGCGTTGTTCAGGGAGGTAGATACGAGCAGTACTTC. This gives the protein CSVVQGGRYEQYF.

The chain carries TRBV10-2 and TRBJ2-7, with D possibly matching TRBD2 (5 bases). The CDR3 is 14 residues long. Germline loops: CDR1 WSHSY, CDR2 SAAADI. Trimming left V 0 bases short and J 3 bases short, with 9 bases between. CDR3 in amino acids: CASSESERDYEQYF. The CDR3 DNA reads TGCGCCAGCAGTGAGTCTGAACGGGACTACGAGCAGTACTTC.

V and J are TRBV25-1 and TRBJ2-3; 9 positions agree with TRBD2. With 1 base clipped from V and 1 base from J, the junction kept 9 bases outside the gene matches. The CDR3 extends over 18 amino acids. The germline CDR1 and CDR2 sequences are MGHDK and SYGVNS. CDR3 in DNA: TGTGCCAGCAGTGAATCCGCGGGAGGGCCCTCGGGCACAGATACGCAGTATTTT. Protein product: CASSESAGGPSGTDTQYF.